This is a list of T cell receptor beta chains from one sample in a study of regulatory T cells in long-lasting Graves disease. TCRdb analysed the multiplex PCR reads with MiXCR anew, one entry per CDR3 protein. The sample lists over 450,000 distinct CDR3 sequences, around 11% occurring once. This sample also belongs to another study, concerning T cells in Graves' hyperthyroidism and ophthalmopathy.

Sequencing used peripheral blood mononuclear cells (PBMCs), obtained at new diagnosis, from a patient treated with antithyroid drugs. The receptors shown here come from a woman aged 25 to 39 with Graves disease. CDR3s include the opening cysteine and the closing phenylalanine or tryptophan. Each record gives: V gene, J gene, CDR3 protein.

TRBV27	TRBJ2-3	CASSLLAGATLNTQYF
TRBV6-2/TRBV6-3	TRBJ2-5	CASSYYSEETQYF
TRBV30	TRBJ2-1	CASVQGNSYNEQFF
TRBV20-1	TRBJ2-7	CSARDPRQVVEQYF
TRBV19	TRBJ2-6	CATMVGHVLTF
TRBV11-2	TRBJ2-5	CASSSLLYQETQYF
TRBV2	TRBJ2-2	CASSDRTLGGELFF
TRBV11-2	TRBJ2-7	CASSFSGSYAYEQYF
TRBV20-1	TRBJ2-2	CSAREGSGRGNTGELFF
TRBV29-1	TRBJ1-2	CSVGGPTGGYTF
TRBV6-1	TRBJ1-2	CASSRTGTNYGYTF
TRBV5-1	TRBJ2-7	CASSSTSGNYEQYF
TRBV7-3	TRBJ1-1	CASSLIGTATEAFF
TRBV4-2	TRBJ2-3	CASSQVGGGRALGDTQYF
TRBV2	TRBJ2-1	CASSSIGRAGNEQFF
TRBV14	TRBJ2-1	CASAARVSAGAYHEQFF
TRBV28	TRBJ1-6	CASSLIGTSPLHF
TRBV2	TRBJ2-7	CASTGRVDSYEQYF
TRBV10-3	TRBJ1-2	CAISESWPGRENNYGYTF
TRBV4-2	TRBJ2-7	CASSQDSTGVYEQYF
TRBV5-5	TRBJ2-2	CASSVTGVELFF
TRBV20-1	TRBJ2-7	CSARTVSYEQYF
TRBV30	TRBJ2-5	CAWTGGETQYF
TRBV29-1	TRBJ2-1	CSAREGLDYNEQFF
TRBV7-2	TRBJ1-5	CASSPRDQPQHF
TRBV7-9	TRBJ2-1	CASSTGTSGNEQFF
TRBV4-3	TRBJ2-7	CASSQGEGEGYEQYF
TRBV19	TRBJ1-3	CASSPDRGPLSGNTIYF
TRBV30	TRBJ2-3	CAWSLGSTDTQYF
TRBV20-1	TRBJ1-2	CSARTLLGYTF
TRBV18	TRBJ2-7	CASSPQGTVYEQYF
TRBV7-2	TRBJ2-1	CASSLSGLGLNEQFF
TRBV20-1	TRBJ2-1	CSAETDRNNEQFF
TRBV27	TRBJ2-2	CASSPDLRVPGELFF
TRBV9	TRBJ1-2	CASSGTGGRRNYGYTF
TRBV9	TRBJ2-4	CASSAPQGGGNIQYF
TRBV11-2	TRBJ2-3	CASSLVRNLDTQYF
TRBV28	TRBJ1-2	CASRQGRYGYTF
TRBV4-2	TRBJ2-7	CASSPGLGKQYF
TRBV10-3	TRBJ2-1	CAIRGGTSGSYNEQFF
TRBV11-2	TRBJ1-1	CASSLQRSGTEAFF
TRBV30	TRBJ2-7	CAWSKGQGLEQCF
TRBV7-9	TRBJ2-1	CASSSRSLAGQSSQRSSYNEQFF
TRBV6-1	TRBJ2-1	CASTYPFPGLNEQFF
TRBV11-2	TRBJ2-7	CASSLGPLYEQYF
TRBV5-1	TRBJ2-5	CASSALLPYQETQYF
TRBV28	TRBJ2-1	CASLKRGNEQFF
TRBV16	TRBJ2-1	CASSQSPSGLYNEQFF
TRBV6-5	TRBJ2-3	CASSYSGTGTDTQYF
TRBV30	TRBJ2-7	CAWGTGGAYEQYF
TRBV28	TRBJ1-1	CASTDRAPTEAFF
TRBV24-1	TRBJ1-2	CATSQMDYGYTF
TRBV5-1	TRBJ1-1	CASSVDRRLGAFF
TRBV11-2	TRBJ2-5	CASSLGVVKQETQYF
TRBV20-1	TRBJ1-5	CSARDLTTNQPQHF
TRBV20-1	TRBJ2-3	CSQTGFSTDTQYF
TRBV5-6	TRBJ1-5	CASSLGSSYQPQHF
TRBV2	TRBJ1-1	CASGRSGIEAFF
TRBV5-1	TRBJ2-5	CASSLGTPQETQYF
TRBV18	TRBJ2-5	CASSPGQGRETQYF